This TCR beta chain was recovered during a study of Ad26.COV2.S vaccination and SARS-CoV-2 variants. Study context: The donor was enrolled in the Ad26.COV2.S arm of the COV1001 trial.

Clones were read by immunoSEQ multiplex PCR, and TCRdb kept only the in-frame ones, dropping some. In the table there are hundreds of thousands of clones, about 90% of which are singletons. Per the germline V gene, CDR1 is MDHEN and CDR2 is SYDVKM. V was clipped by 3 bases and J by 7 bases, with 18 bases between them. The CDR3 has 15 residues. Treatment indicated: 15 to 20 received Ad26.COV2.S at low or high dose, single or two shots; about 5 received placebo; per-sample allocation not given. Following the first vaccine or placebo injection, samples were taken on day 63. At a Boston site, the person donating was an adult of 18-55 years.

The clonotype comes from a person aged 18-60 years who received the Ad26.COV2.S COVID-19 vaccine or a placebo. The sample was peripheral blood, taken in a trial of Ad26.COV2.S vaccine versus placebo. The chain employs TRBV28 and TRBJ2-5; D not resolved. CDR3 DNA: TGTGCCAGCAGTTTCCCCCCTTCATGGGGTGGGACCCAGTACTTC. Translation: CASSFPPSWGGTQYF.